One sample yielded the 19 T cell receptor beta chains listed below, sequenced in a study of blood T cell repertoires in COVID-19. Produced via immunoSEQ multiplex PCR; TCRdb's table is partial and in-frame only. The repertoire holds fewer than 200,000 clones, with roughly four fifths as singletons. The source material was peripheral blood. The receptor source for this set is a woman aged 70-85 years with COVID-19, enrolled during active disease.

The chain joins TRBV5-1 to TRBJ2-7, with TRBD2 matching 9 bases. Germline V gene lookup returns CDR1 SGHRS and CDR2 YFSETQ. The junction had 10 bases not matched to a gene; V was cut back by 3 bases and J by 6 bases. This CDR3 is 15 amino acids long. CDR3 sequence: CASSSLAGAGREQYF. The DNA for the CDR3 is TGCGCCAGCAGCTCGTTAGCGGGAGCCGGGCGCGAGCAGTACTTC.

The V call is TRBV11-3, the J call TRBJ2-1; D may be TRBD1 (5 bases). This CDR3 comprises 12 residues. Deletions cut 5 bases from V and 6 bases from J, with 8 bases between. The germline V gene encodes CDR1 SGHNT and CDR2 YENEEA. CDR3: CASSPQGNEQFF. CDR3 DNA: TGTGCCAGCAGCCCCCAGGGCAATGAGCAGTTCTTC.

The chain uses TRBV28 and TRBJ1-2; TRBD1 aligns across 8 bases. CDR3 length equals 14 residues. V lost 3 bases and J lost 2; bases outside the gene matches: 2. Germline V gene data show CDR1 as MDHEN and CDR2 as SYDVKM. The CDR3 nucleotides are TGTGCCAGCAGTTTCGGGGACAGGAACTATGGCTACACCTTC. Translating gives CASSFGDRNYGYTF.

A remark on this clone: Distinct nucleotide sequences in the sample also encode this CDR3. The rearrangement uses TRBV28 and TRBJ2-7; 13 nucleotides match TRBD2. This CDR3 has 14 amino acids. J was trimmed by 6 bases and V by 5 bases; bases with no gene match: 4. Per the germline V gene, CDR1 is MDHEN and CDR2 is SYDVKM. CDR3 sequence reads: CASSRLAGGREQYF. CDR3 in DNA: TGTGCCAGCAGTCGACTAGCGGGAGGTCGCGAGCAGTACTTC.

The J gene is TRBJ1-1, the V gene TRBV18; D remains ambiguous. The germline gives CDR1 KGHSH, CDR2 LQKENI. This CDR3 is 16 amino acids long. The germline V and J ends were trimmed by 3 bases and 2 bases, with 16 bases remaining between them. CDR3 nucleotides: TGTGCCAGCTCACCGCCCGTGGGCACTGGTAACACTGAAGCTTTCTTT. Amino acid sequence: CASSPPVGTGNTEAFF.

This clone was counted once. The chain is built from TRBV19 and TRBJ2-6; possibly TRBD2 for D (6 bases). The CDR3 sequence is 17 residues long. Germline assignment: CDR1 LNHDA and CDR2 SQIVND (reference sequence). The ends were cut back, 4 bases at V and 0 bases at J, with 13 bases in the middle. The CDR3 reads CASSTPAGYSGANVLTF. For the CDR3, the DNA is TGTGCCAGTAGTACACCAGCGGGTTACTCTGGGGCCAACGTCCTGACTTTC.

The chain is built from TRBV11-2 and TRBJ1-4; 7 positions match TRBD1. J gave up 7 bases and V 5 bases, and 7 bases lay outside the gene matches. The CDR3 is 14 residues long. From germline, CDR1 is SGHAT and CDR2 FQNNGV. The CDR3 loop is CASSKGQYPEKLFF. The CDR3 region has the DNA TGTGCCAGCAGCAAGGGACAGTACCCTGAAAAACTGTTTTTT. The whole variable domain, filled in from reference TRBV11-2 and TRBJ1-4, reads EAGVAQSPRYKIIEKRQSVAFWCNPISGHATLYWYQQILGQGPKLLIQFQNNGVVDDSQLPKDRFSAERLKGVDSTLKIQPAKLEDSAVYLCASSKGQYPEKLFFGSGTQLSVL.

The CDR3 nucleotides read TGTGCCAGCAGCTTACTTTTGACAGACAATGAAAAACTGTTTTTT. Its translation is CASSLLLTDNEKLFF. This chain uses TRBV7-2 with TRBJ1-4, with a possible D match to TRBD1 (5 bases). Trimming cost V 2 bases and J 5 bases, with 12 bases left between them. The CDR3 is 15 amino acids. From germline, CDR1 is SGHTA and CDR2 FQGNSA. Supplemented by reference TRBV7-2 and TRBJ1-4, the full variable domain reads GAGVSQSPSNKVTEKGKDVELRCDPISGHTALYWYRQSLGQGLEFLIYFQGNSAPDKSGLPSDRFSAERTGGSVSTLTIQRTQQEDSAVYLCASSLLLTDNEKLFFGSGTQLSVL.

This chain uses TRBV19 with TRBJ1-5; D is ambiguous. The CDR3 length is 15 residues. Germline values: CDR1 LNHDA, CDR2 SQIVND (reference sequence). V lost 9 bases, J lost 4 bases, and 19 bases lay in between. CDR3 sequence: CASLRTDGLNQPQHF. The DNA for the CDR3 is TGTGCCAGCCTTCGGACTGACGGTCTTAATCAGCCCCAGCATTTT.

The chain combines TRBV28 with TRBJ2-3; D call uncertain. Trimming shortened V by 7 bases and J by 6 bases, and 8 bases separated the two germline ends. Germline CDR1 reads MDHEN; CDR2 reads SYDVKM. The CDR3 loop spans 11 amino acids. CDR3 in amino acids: CASIHGDTQYF. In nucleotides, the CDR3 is TGTGCCAGCATCCACGGGGATACGCAGTATTTT.

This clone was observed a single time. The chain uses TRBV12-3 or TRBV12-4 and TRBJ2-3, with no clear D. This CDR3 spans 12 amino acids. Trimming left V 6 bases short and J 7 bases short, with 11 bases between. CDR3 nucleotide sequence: TGTGCCAGCAGCCTTGGTGGCTATACGCAGTATTTT. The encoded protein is CASSLGGYTQYF.

The CDR3 here is CASRLQGSGNTIYF. CDR3 nucleotide sequence: TGTGCCAGCAGGCTACAGGGGTCGGGAAACACCATATATTTT. This rearrangement joins TRBV27 to TRBJ1-3; 7 nucleotides line up with TRBD1. The CDR3 sequence is 14 residues long. V shed 6 bases and J 4 bases; nucleotides not matched to a gene: 6. The germline V gene has CDR1 MNHEY and CDR2 SMNVEV (reference sequence).

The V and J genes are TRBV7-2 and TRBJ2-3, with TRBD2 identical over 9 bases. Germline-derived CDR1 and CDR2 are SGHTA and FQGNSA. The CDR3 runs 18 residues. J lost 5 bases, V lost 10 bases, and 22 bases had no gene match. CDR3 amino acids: CAITDNLSGRRRKDTQYF. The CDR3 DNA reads TGTGCCATCACTGATAATCTTAGCGGGAGAAGGCGAAAAGATACGCAGTATTTT.

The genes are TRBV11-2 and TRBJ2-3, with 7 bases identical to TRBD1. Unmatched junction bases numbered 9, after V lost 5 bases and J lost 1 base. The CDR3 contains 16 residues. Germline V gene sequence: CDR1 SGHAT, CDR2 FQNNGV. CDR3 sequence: CASSLLDRIGTDTQYF. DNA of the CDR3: TGTGCCAGCAGCCTCCTGGACAGGATAGGCACAGATACGCAGTATTTT.

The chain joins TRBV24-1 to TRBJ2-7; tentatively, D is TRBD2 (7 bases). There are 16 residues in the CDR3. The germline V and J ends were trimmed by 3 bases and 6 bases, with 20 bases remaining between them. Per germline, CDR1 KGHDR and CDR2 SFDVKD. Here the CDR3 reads CATSDPGQGPGGEQYF. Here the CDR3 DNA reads TGTGCCACCAGTGATCCCGGTCAGGGGCCGGGGGGCGAGCAGTACTTC.

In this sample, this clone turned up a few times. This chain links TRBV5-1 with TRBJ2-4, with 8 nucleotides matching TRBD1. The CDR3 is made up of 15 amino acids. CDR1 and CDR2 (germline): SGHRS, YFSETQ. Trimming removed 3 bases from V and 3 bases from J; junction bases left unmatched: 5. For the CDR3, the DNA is TGCGCCAGCAGCTCTGGACAGGGAGACAAAAACATTCAGTACTTC. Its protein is CASSSGQGDKNIQYF.

The CDR3 is CASKTDTQPDQYF. The CDR3 coding sequence is TGTGCCAGCAAAACGGACACCCAACCGGACCAGTACTTC. V gene TRBV12-3 or TRBV12-4 combines with J gene TRBJ2-5, with a weak D call TRBD1 (5 bases). Trimming cost V 7 bases and J 10 bases, with 19 bases left between them. This CDR3 is 13 amino acids long.

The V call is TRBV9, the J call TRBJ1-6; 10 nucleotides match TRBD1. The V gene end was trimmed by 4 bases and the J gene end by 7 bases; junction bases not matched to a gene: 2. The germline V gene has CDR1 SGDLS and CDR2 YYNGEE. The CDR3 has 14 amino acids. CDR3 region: CASSQGQGNSPLHF. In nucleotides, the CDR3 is TGTGCCAGCAGCCAGGGACAGGGGAATTCACCCCTCCACTTT.

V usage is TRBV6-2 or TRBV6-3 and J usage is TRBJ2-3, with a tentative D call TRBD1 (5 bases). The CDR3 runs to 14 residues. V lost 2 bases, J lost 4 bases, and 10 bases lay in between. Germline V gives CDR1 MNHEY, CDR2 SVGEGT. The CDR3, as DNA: TGTGCCAGCAGTTACCACAGGCCCCCAGATACGCAGTATTTT. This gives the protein CASSYHRPPDTQYF.